The 15 T cell receptor beta chains reported below all come from one sample, sequenced in a study of T cells in women clearing cervical HPV infection. Generated by immunoSEQ multiplex PCR, the TCRdb table keeps only in-frame clones and is missing some. There are around 12,000 clones in the sample, with roughly 25% held by the top ten. The specimen was blood buffy coat. All receptors come from a woman aged 18 to 75 with a cervical HPV16 infection that either progressed to CIN3+ or cleared (not recorded which).

Details on this clone: The read is 3 residues too short to cover the CDR3 end, so that end is filled in from the germline J gene. The chain couples TRBV14 to TRBJ2-1, with TRBD1 as a possible D gene (6 bases). Germline values: CDR1 SGHDN, CDR2 FVKESK. The ends were cut back, 6 bases at V and 4 bases at J, with 10 bases in the middle. The length of the CDR3 is 13 residues. CDR3 DNA (partial): TGTGCCAGCAGTACGGACAGTTACAATGAG. It codes for CASSTDSYNE. The entire CDR3 sequence reads CASSTDSYNEQFF.

Details on this clone: The read terminates 3 residues ahead of where the CDR3 ends, so the germline J gene completes it. V and J are TRBV15 and TRBJ2-5; no reliable D call. V was trimmed by 1 base and J by 0 bases, leaving 6 bases between them. CDR1 and CDR2 from the germline V gene are LNHNV and YYDKDF (reference sequence). The CDR3 extends over 14 amino acids. The sequenced part of the CDR3 DNA is TGTGCCACCAGCAGAGTCTCAGACCAAGAGACC. Amino acids: CATSRVSDQET. The CDR3 in full is CATSRVSDQETQYF.

As for this clone: The read ends 3 residues shy of where the CDR3 ends; the end is completed using the germline J gene. The chain is built from TRBV7-9 and TRBJ1-4; TRBD1 matches 7 bases. The CDR3 length is 15 residues. Losses at the gene ends were 5 bases for V and 3 bases for J; bases not matched to a gene: 6. Germline CDR1 SEHNR, CDR2 FQNEAQ (reference sequence). The CDR3 spells CASSSDRAANEKLFF. Partial CDR3 DNA: TGTGCCAGCAGCAGCGACAGGGCCGCTAATGAAAAA.

Regarding this clone: The CDR3 extends 3 residues past the end of the read, so its final part is completed from the germline J gene. This chain links TRBV5-1 with TRBJ2-3; D might be TRBD1 (5 bases). Per the germline V gene, CDR1 is SGHRS and CDR2 is YFSETQ. The V and J ends lost 4 bases and 5 bases respectively, with 20 bases between them. This CDR3 is built from 16 residues. CDR3 amino acids: CASSPWVGRDGDTQYF. The covered CDR3 bases are TGCGCCAGCAGCCCGTGGGTTGGCAGGGATGGAGATACG. Using reference TRBV5-1 and TRBJ2-3 for the parts outside the CDR3, the full variable domain is KAGVTQTPRYLIKTRGQQVTLSCSPISGHRSVSWYQQTPGQGLQFLFEYFSETQRNKGNFPGRFSGRQFSNSRSEMNVSTLELGDSALYLCASSPWVGRDGDTQYFGPGTRLTVL.

As regards this clone: The CDR3 end is not reached by the read, which stops 3 residues before it; the germline J gene fills it in. The rearrangement links TRBV5-1 to TRBJ2-1; TRBD1 aligns across 8 bases. The junction had 5 bases not matched to a gene; V was cut back by 5 bases and J by 4 bases. From germline, CDR1 is SGHRS and CDR2 YFSETQ. CDR3 size: 14 residues. The sequenced part of the CDR3 DNA is TGCGCCAGCAGTTCGGGACAGGAGTACAATGAG. This encodes CASSSGQEYNE. The entire CDR3 reads CASSSGQEYNEQFF.

CDR3 DNA, as far as it was read: TGTGCCAGCTACCCGACCAGGGGCTCCTATAATTCACCC. Its protein is CASYPTRGSYNSP. The entire CDR3 sequence reads CASYPTRGSYNSPLHF. This chain joins TRBV2 and TRBJ1-6; D might be TRBD1 (6 bases). The read ends 3 residues early relative to the CDR3; the germline J gene fills the gap. The CDR3 extends over 16 amino acids. Between the trimmed V and J ends, which lost 8 bases and 0 bases, there was a span of 14 bases. Per germline, CDR1 SNHLY and CDR2 FYNNEI.

On this clone: The sequence runs out 3 residues before the end of the CDR3; the remainder is reconstructed from the germline J gene. This chain uses TRBV5-4 with TRBJ1-1; D call uncertain. Looked up from germline, CDR1 is SGHNT and CDR2 is YYREEE (reference sequence). The CDR3 sequence is 12 residues long. V lost 2 bases and J 5 bases, leaving 7 bases between the germline ends. Partial CDR3 DNA: TGTGCCAGCAGCTTTTCGGGTACTGAA. Protein product: CASSFSGTE. The CDR3 in full is CASSFSGTEAFF.

By frequency, this clone is medium-sized (0.01 to 0.1%). The read gets to within 3 residues of the CDR3 end, and the germline J gene fills in the rest. The rearrangement uses TRBV7-3 and TRBJ2-2, with 8 positions matching TRBD2. J was trimmed by 7 bases and V by 5 bases; bases with no gene match: 3. Germline CDR1 and CDR2: SGHTA and FQGTGA. There are 13 residues in the CDR3. The CDR3 spells CASSLSGIGELFF. CDR3 DNA (partial): TGTGCCAGCAGCCTTAGCGGGATCGGGGAG.

With respect to this clone: The read falls 3 residues short of the CDR3 end, and the missing part is taken from the germline J gene. The chain employs TRBV6-1 and TRBJ2-2, with D perhaps matching TRBD2 (6 bases). CDR1 and CDR2 from the germline V gene are MNHNS and SASEGT. Trimming shortened V by 4 bases and J by 5 bases, and 8 bases separated the two germline ends. The CDR3 totals 13 residues. The CDR3 region is CASSVGGTGELFF. CDR3 bases read: TGTGCCAGCAGTGTGGGGGGTACCGGGGAG.

To note about this clone: The read comes to an end 3 residues before the CDR3 does, leaving the germline J gene to fill in the end. The V call is TRBV20-1, the J call TRBJ2-3, with TRBD1 as a possible D gene (5 bases). Germline CDR1 and CDR2: DFQATT and SNEGSKA (reference sequence). The CDR3 extends over 11 amino acids. Trimming took off 2 bases at V and 6 bases at J, with 6 bases between the two ends. The CDR3: CSARQGDTQYF. CDR3 DNA, as far as it was read: TGCAGTGCTAGACAGGGCGATACG.

As to this clone: The observed sequence ends 3 residues before the CDR3 terminus, with the missing tail filled in from the germline J gene. The chain uses TRBV5-5 and TRBJ1-2; 7 bases fit TRBD1. The CDR3 contains 14 residues. CDR1 SGHKS and CDR2 YYEKEE come from the germline V gene (reference sequence). V shed 5 bases and J 2 bases; nucleotides not matched to a gene: 6. The chain's CDR3 is CASRGQGGNYGYTF. The sequenced part of the CDR3 DNA is TGTGCCAGCAGAGGGCAGGGGGGCAACTATGGC.

With regard to this clone: From the germline J gene comes the end of the CDR3, since the read stops 3 residues before it. The genes are TRBV7-9 and TRBJ2-1; TRBD1 agrees at 8 bases. The CDR3 is 14 amino acids. In germline, CDR1 is SEHNR, CDR2 FQNEAQ (reference sequence). J was trimmed by 9 bases and V by 4 bases; bases with no gene match: 8. CDR3 sequence: CASSSATGESEQFF. The covered CDR3 bases are TGTGCCAGCAGCTCCGCGACAGGGGAAAGTGAG.

Partial CDR3 DNA: TGTGCCAGCAGGACAGGGAAGGCCGGGGAG. Translated, it gives CASRTGKAGE. The entire CDR3 protein is CASRTGKAGELFF. The V gene is TRBV9, the J gene TRBJ2-2, with 7 nucleotides matching TRBD1. The read terminates 3 residues before the CDR3 end, so the remaining end is supplied by the germline J gene. In germline, CDR1 is SGDLS, CDR2 YYNGEE. The V gene end was trimmed by 5 bases and the J gene end by 6 bases; junction bases not matched to a gene: 4. CDR3 length equals 13 residues. The variable domain in full, completed from reference TRBV9 and TRBJ2-2, reads DSGVTQTPKHLITATGQRVTLRCSPRSGDLSVYWYQQSLDQGLQFLIQYYNGEERAKGNILERFSAQQFPDLHSELNLSSLELGDSALYFCASRTGKAGELFFGEGSRLTVL.

To note about this clone: Read coverage stops 3 residues before the CDR3 terminus; the germline J gene supplies the remainder. The V and J genes are TRBV5-6 and TRBJ2-5, with D possibly matching TRBD1 (6 bases). Germline-derived CDR1 and CDR2 are SGHDT and YYEEEE. V lost 0 bases and J 4 bases, leaving 13 bases between the germline ends. This CDR3 has 15 residues. The CDR3 sequence: CASSLGFWGRETQYF. The sequenced part of the CDR3 DNA is TGTGCCAGCAGCTTGGGGTTCTGGGGGCGAGAGACC.

Worth noting for this clone: Coverage ceases 3 residues before the CDR3 finishes, and the germline J gene fills in the end. V usage is TRBV20-1 and J usage is TRBJ2-3; TRBD2 agrees at 10 bases. J was trimmed by 3 bases and V by 0 bases; bases with no gene match: 9. There are 17 residues in the CDR3. From germline, CDR1 is DFQATT and CDR2 SNEGSKA (reference sequence). This CDR3 is CSARDPGSGGKTDTQYF. CDR3 DNA (partial): TGCAGTGCTAGAGACCCCGGTAGCGGGGGGAAGACAGATACG.